A single sample is the source of the 21 T cell receptor beta chains below, sequenced in a study of shared clonotypes between healthy human individuals. TCRdb's copy holds only in-frame clones and misses some; the assay was immunoSEQ multiplex PCR. The sample records 2 million to 3 million clones, more than 85% being singletons. Specimen: naive CD4+ T cells from PBMCs. The subset here: CD45RA+ positively selected. The receptors here all came from a man younger than 35 in good health. Some clones in this sample may be carry-over from other donors' samples.

This chain uses TRBV2 with TRBJ2-1; D may be TRBD1 (6 bases). Trimming stripped 8 bases from V and 11 bases from J, with 19 bases between. This CDR3 contains 13 residues. CDR1 SNHLY and CDR2 FYNNEI come from the germline V gene. The CDR3 loop is CASLSLDRDKQFF. In DNA form, the CDR3 reads TGTGCCAGCCTCTCACTGGACCGGGACAAGCAGTTCTTC.

The J gene is TRBJ2-7, the V gene TRBV18; 9 nucleotides line up with TRBD2. CDR1 and CDR2 from the germline V gene are KGHSH and LQKENI. V trimming: 5 bases; J trimming: 5 bases; junction bases outside the gene matches: 10. This CDR3 has 15 residues. The CDR3 reads CASSSRLAAADEQYF. The CDR3 DNA reads as TGTGCCAGCTCATCTAGACTAGCGGCCGCCGACGAGCAGTACTTC.

The chain uses TRBV6-1 and TRBJ2-7, with D perhaps assigned TRBD1 or TRBD2 (5 bases each). The CDR3 runs 13 residues. With 5 bases removed from V and 3 bases from J, the gap between germline ends came to 11 bases. Germline V gene data show CDR1 as MNHNS and CDR2 as SASEGT. The CDR3, as DNA: TGTGCCAGCAGTTCGGGACCTTACTACGAGCAGTACTTC. Amino acids: CASSSGPYYEQYF.

The chain joins TRBV5-1 to TRBJ1-1, with D possibly matching TRBD1 (6 bases). The CDR3 runs 14 residues. Germline CDR1 reads SGHRS; CDR2 reads YFSETQ. The germline V and J ends were trimmed by 3 bases and 3 bases, with 12 bases remaining between them. CDR3 residues: CASSSGGGHTEAFF. The CDR3 nucleotides read TGCGCCAGCAGCTCTGGCGGGGGCCACACTGAAGCTTTCTTT.

V usage is TRBV7-9 and J usage is TRBJ1-5, with D tentatively TRBD1 (5 bases). Germline-derived CDR1 and CDR2 are SEHNR and FQNEAQ (reference sequence). The CDR3 is 14 residues long. Deletions cut 6 bases from V and 5 bases from J, with 14 bases between. DNA for the CDR3: TGTGCCAGCAGTCTCCGGGACCCCGATCAGCCCCAGCATTTT. Its protein product is CASSLRDPDQPQHF.

On this clone: The same CDR3 is also encoded by other DNA sequences in this sample. The gene calls are TRBV6-1 and TRBJ1-5; D possibly corresponds to TRBD1 (5 bases). V lost 3 bases and J 6 bases, leaving 9 bases between the germline ends. The CDR3 has 13 amino acids. The V gene's germline CDR1 is MNHNS and CDR2 SASEGT. CDR3 coding DNA: TGTGCCAGCAGTGAGGGGGAAGCTCAGCCCCAGCATTTT. Translating it yields CASSEGEAQPQHF.

Comments on this clone: Other DNA sequences in this sample translate to the same CDR3. This chain connects TRBV28 to TRBJ2-2; D unresolved. Per germline, CDR1 MDHEN and CDR2 SYDVKM. Trimming removed 6 bases at V and 1 base at J, with 12 bases between. The CDR3 has 15 residues. Here the CDR3 reads CASSSSAGNTGELFF. As DNA, the CDR3 is TGTGCCAGCAGCTCCTCAGCAGGGAACACCGGGGAGCTGTTTTTT. Supplemented by reference TRBV28 and TRBJ2-2, the full variable domain reads DVKVTQSSRYLVKRTGEKVFLECVQDMDHENMFWYRQDPGLGLRLIYFSYDVKMKEKGDIPEGYSVSREKKERFSLILESASTNQTSMYLCASSSSAGNTGELFFGEGSRLTVL.

The genes are TRBV5-1 and TRBJ2-3; the D is unclear. Germline V gene lookup returns CDR1 SGHRS and CDR2 YFSETQ. CDR3 length equals 17 residues. The V gene lost 0 bases and the J gene lost 0 bases, with 14 bases spanning the gap. CDR3 amino acids: CASSLGLLVTSTDTQYF. CDR3 nucleotides: TGCGCCAGCAGCTTGGGTCTTTTGGTTACTAGCACAGATACGCAGTATTTT.

The rearrangement uses TRBV29-1 and TRBJ1-1; D uncertain. The germline V and J ends were trimmed by 7 bases and 9 bases, with 21 bases remaining between them. This CDR3 is 13 amino acids long. Looked up from germline, CDR1 is SQVTM and CDR2 is ANQGSEA. CDR3 residues: CSAEAPFLTQAFF. CDR3 DNA sequence: TGCAGCGCCGAAGCCCCCTTTTTGACTCAAGCTTTCTTT.

As concerns this clone: Other DNA sequences in this sample translate to the same CDR3. This chain links TRBV19 with TRBJ1-3; D is possibly TRBD1 (6 bases). The length of the CDR3 is 15 residues. Germline V CDR1 and CDR2: LNHDA, SQIVND (reference sequence). V lost 6 bases, J lost 0 bases, and 12 bases lay in between. CDR3 loop: CASSPTGSSGNTIYF. DNA of the CDR3: TGTGCCAGTAGCCCAACAGGGAGCTCTGGAAACACCATATATTTT.

In this sample, this clone turned up once. V is TRBV15 and J is TRBJ2-5, with D unclear. The V end lost 5 bases, the J end lost 4 bases, and 8 bases lay between the germline ends. Looked up from germline, CDR1 is LNHNV and CDR2 is YYDKDF (reference sequence). The length of the CDR3 is 12 residues. The CDR3 sequence is CATSAERETQYF. In DNA, the CDR3 is TGTGCCACCAGCGCAGAGCGAGAGACCCAGTACTTC.

The chain couples TRBV6-5 to TRBJ2-7; the D is unclear. This CDR3 is 15 amino acids long. In germline, CDR1 is MNHEY, CDR2 SVGAGI. The V gene lost 2 bases and the J gene lost 0 bases, with 11 bases spanning the gap. DNA of the CDR3: TGTGCCAGCAGTTACACCGCGGTGAGCTCCTACGAGCAGTACTTC. Amino acid sequence: CASSYTAVSSYEQYF.

Details on this clone: This sample includes further DNA sequences coding for the same CDR3. V is TRBV28 and J is TRBJ2-2, with no clear D. The length of the CDR3 is 13 residues. V dropped 3 bases and J dropped 7 bases, with 9 bases sitting between them. From germline, CDR1 is MDHEN and CDR2 SYDVKM. For the CDR3, the DNA is TGTGCCAGCAGTTTCTCTGGTAGCGGGGAGCTGTTTTTT. Residues: CASSFSGSGELFF.

The chain joins TRBV5-6 to TRBJ2-7, with 10 nucleotides matching TRBD1. The trim removed 4 bases at V and 3 bases at J, leaving 7 bases unmatched. The CDR3 runs 15 residues. The V gene's germline CDR1 is SGHDT and CDR2 YYEEEE. The CDR3 DNA follows: TGTGCCAGCAGCGCCGGGACAGGGGTTTTCTACGAGCAGTACTTC. It yields the protein CASSAGTGVFYEQYF.

The chain links TRBV5-1 to TRBJ2-7; possibly TRBD1 or TRBD2 for D (5 bases each). V was clipped by 2 bases and J by 0 bases, with 15 bases between them. This CDR3 comprises 16 residues. Germline CDR1 reads SGHRS; CDR2 reads YFSETQ. The CDR3 coding sequence is TGCGCCAGCAGCTTTTTACGGGACGGCAGCTCCTACGAGCAGTACTTC. Translating gives CASSFLRDGSSYEQYF.

The rearrangement links TRBV27 to TRBJ1-1; D is ambiguous. The V end lost 2 bases, the J end lost 5 bases, and 18 bases lay between the germline ends. Per the germline V gene, CDR1 is MNHEY and CDR2 is SMNVEV (reference sequence). CDR3 length: 16 residues. The CDR3 here is CASSLGRPAGDTEAFF. The CDR3 DNA sequence: TGTGCCAGCAGTTTAGGCCGGCCCGCCGGGGATACTGAAGCTTTCTTT.

The chain links TRBV14 to TRBJ2-1; 12 nucleotides align to TRBD2. The length of the CDR3 is 16 residues. Germline V gene data show CDR1 as SGHDN and CDR2 as FVKESK. With 4 bases clipped from V and 4 bases from J, the junction kept 5 bases outside the gene matches. The CDR3 spells CASSLRLAGAYNEQFF. CDR3 nucleotide sequence: TGTGCCAGCAGCCTCAGACTAGCGGGGGCTTACAATGAGCAGTTCTTC.

The CDR3 is CASSQGLAGGGAYEQYF. CDR3 DNA: TGCGCCAGCAGCCAAGGACTAGCGGGAGGGGGGGCCTACGAGCAGTACTTC. The chain joins TRBV4-1 to TRBJ2-7, with 14 bases fitting TRBD2. Germline trimming cut 1 base from V and 2 bases from J; bases unmatched to any gene: 4. The CDR3 runs to 17 residues. Germline V CDR1 and CDR2: MGHRA, YSYEKL.

The chain employs TRBV4-2 and TRBJ2-7; 9 bases map to TRBD1. CDR3 length equals 14 residues. Trimming took 4 bases from V and 2 from J; bases not matched to a gene: 3. Germline V gene sequence: CDR1 LGHNA, CDR2 YNFKEQ. The CDR3 region has the DNA TGTGCCAGCAGCCCCCGGGACAGGGCCTACGAGCAGTACTTC. Protein: CASSPRDRAYEQYF.

A remark on this clone: Other DNA sequences in the same sample also yield this CDR3. The V call is TRBV5-1, the J call TRBJ2-1, with D possibly matching TRBD1 (6 bases). CDR1 and CDR2 from the germline V gene are SGHRS and YFSETQ. The CDR3 runs to 14 residues. Trimming took 0 bases from V and 6 from J, leaving 10 bases between them. The CDR3 spells CASSLGQGFNEQFF. The CDR3 DNA sequence: TGCGCCAGCAGCTTGGGCCAGGGGTTCAATGAGCAGTTCTTC.

This clone has a handful of counts. This chain joins TRBV4-1 and TRBJ1-2; D perhaps matches TRBD1 (6 bases). CDR1 and CDR2 (germline): MGHRA, YSYEKL. The CDR3 totals 16 residues. Trimming took 1 base from V and 4 from J, leaving 16 bases between them. The CDR3 DNA reads as TGCGCCAGCAGCCAAGCCGTCCAGGGGAGATCCTATGGCTACACCTTC. Protein: CASSQAVQGRSYGYTF.